The clone carrying this T cell receptor (beta chain) showed up just once. This sample stems from a study of blood T cell repertoires in COVID-19. Across the study: Sites in the United States, Italy and Spain provided acute and convalescent COVID-19 samples. The analysed material was cDNA or gDNA that came from T cells, B-cell-depleted T cells, or PBMCs.

CDR3 size: 15 residues. Germline trimming cut 0 bases from V and 3 bases from J; bases unmatched to any gene: 6. CDR1 SGDLS and CDR2 YYNGEE come from the germline V gene. Methods used by the authors: Cell counts per sample came from amplifying reference gene primers. Method: immunoSEQ multiplex PCR; TCRdb's copy keeps in-frame clones and lacks some. That table gives V, J and clone size, and the DNA gave D and trimming. The sample contains 200,000 to 250,000 clones, around nine tenths of which appear only once. The V gene is TRBV9, the J gene TRBJ2-7, with 7 bases that match TRBD1. The receptor was isolated from a woman aged 60-75 years with acute or convalescent COVID-19. Material: peripheral blood. In DNA form, the CDR3 reads TGTGCCAGCAGCGTAGAGGCAGGGGGTGACTACGAGCAGTACTTC. Translation: CASSVEAGGDYEQYF.